This T cell receptor beta chain was sequenced during a study of T cells in women clearing cervical HPV infection. Study outcomes and limitations: Controls had more TRBV6-7 (approximately 0.16%) than cases (about 0.11%). Repertoire richness, not evenness, was significantly elevated in CIN3+ cases versus controls. Effector/memory and HPV-specific T cells were not isolated, and association timing is unknown.

Average input was around 1,100 ng genomic DNA for immunoSEQ TCR beta CDR3 amplification. Only in-frame clones appear in the TCRdb table, and some are missing; sequencing was by immunoSEQ multiplex PCR. This repertoire includes 34,000 or so clones. Germline V gene sequence: CDR1 LNHDA, CDR2 SQIVND (reference sequence). The CDR3 is made up of 13 amino acids. V lost 10 bases to trimming and J lost 2 bases; unmatched junction nucleotides: 5. As regards this clone: What it recognizes is unknown. The read is 3 residues too short to cover the CDR3 end, so that end is filled in from the germline J gene.

The gene calls are TRBV19 and TRBJ2-3; 8 bases line up with TRBD1. Material: blood buffy coat. This receptor was identified in a woman between 18 and 70 years old with a cervical HPV16 infection that either progressed to CIN3+ or cleared (not recorded which). CDR3 bases read: TGTGCCACGGGACAGGACTTCACAGATACG. This translates into CATGQDFTDT. In full, the CDR3 is CATGQDFTDTQYF.